This T cell receptor (beta chain) was documented in a study of T cell changes during pregnancy in multiple sclerosis. TCRdb keeps only in-frame clones here, not all; method: immunoSEQ multiplex PCR. This sample has 100,000 or so clones, with 94% found just once. V lost 7 bases and J lost 5, with 9 bases in between. The CDR3 is 11 residues long. Germline V lookup: CDR1 SQVTM, CDR2 ANQGSEA. The source is a female donor in good health, enrolled as a control in a pregnancy study. Sequenced here: peripheral blood, sampled after pregnancy. This chain uses TRBV29-1 with TRBJ2-1, with D maybe TRBD2 (6 bases). The CDR3 protein is CSGLADNEQFF. The CDR3 DNA sequence: TGCAGCGGTTTAGCGGACAATGAGCAGTTCTTC.